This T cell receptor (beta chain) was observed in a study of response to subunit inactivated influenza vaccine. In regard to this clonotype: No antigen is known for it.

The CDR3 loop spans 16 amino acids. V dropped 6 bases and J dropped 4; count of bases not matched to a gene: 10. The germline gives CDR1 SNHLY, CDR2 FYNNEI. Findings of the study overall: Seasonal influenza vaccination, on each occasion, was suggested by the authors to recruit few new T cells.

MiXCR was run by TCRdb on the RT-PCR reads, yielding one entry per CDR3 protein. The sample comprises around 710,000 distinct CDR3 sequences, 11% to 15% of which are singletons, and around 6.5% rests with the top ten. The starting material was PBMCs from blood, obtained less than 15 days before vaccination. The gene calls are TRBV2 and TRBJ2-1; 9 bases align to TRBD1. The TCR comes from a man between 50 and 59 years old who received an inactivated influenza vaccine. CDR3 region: CASSELGTGRYNEQFF. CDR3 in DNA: TGTGCCAGCAGCGAATTGGGGACAGGGAGATACAATGAGCAGTTCTTC.